This TCR beta chain appears in the sequencing data of a study of Ad26.COV2.S vaccination and SARS-CoV-2 variants. Documented treatment: 15 to 20 received Ad26.COV2.S at low or high dose, single or two shots; several received placebo; per-sample allocation not given. The samples were gathered on day 63 after the first injection of vaccine or placebo. Some clones are missing from TCRdb's copy, which holds only in-frame ones; the method was immunoSEQ multiplex PCR. Here the sample spans 300,000 to 500,000 clones, approximately 91% being singletons. V was cut by 6 bases and J by 11 bases, with 16 bases left in between. From germline, CDR1 is SNHLY and CDR2 FYNNEI. The CDR3 is 13 amino acids.

V usage is TRBV2 and J usage is TRBJ1-4; unclear D gene. Here the sequenced sample was peripheral blood, taken in a trial of Ad26.COV2.S vaccine versus placebo. The TCR originated in a person aged 18-60 years who received the Ad26.COV2.S COVID-19 vaccine or a placebo. The CDR3 loop is CASSPDLREKLFF. CDR3 nucleotide sequence: TGTGCCAGCAGCCCCGATTTACGTGAGAAACTGTTTTTT.